A selection of T cell receptor beta chains follows, all from one sample in a study of neurological immune-mediated disorders. Via MiXCR, TCRdb re-called the 5' RACE reads, giving one row per CDR3 protein. The data show 40,000 to 55,000 distinct CDR3 sequences, with just over 3% seen just once and about 14% held by the top ten. The sequencing input was PBMCs. All receptors derive from a woman aged 45-65 years with multiple sclerosis. CDR3s include the opening cysteine and the closing phenylalanine or tryptophan. A D gene is named only where the DNA matches it firmly. Size is stated for part of the rows, as once, few or many counts, or as a class when the clone is expanded.

>TRBD2|many|TRBV5-1|TRBJ2-1
TGCGCCAGCAGTTTATTCAGCGGGGGGGCGTTCTACAATGAGCAGTTCTTC
CASSLFSGGAFYNEQFF
>TRBD1|many|TRBV7-2|TRBJ2-5
TGTGCCAGCAGCTTAAGGGACAGGGTCCCCGGTGGCCAGTACTTC
CASSLRDRVPGGQYF
>NA|many|TRBV9|TRBJ2-3
TGTGCCAGCAGTCCATTAACCTCATCAGATACGCAGTATTTT
CASSPLTSSDTQYF
>TRBD1|many|TRBV5-1|TRBJ1-1
TGCGCCAGCAGCACGGACAGGGACACTGAAGCTTTCTTT
CASSTDRDTEAFF
>NA|many|TRBV5-6|TRBJ1-6
TGTGCCAGCAGCAAGATTACAGGGAGGAATTCACCCCTCCACTTT
CASSKITGRNSPLHF
>NA|NA|TRBV20-1|TRBJ2-2
TGCAGTGCTAGCGGGGGAGCCGGGGAGCTGTTTTTT
CSASGGAGELFF
>TRBD2|many|TRBV5-1|TRBJ2-3
TGCGCCAGCAGCCTCCCAACCGGGACTAGCGGGGGTTTCACAGATACGCAGTATTTT
CASSLPTGTSGGFTDTQYF
>TRBD1|many|TRBV5-1|TRBJ2-7
TGCGCCAGCAGCGGGACAGGGCTAAGCTCCTACGAGCAGTACTTC
CASSGTGLSSYEQYF
>TRBD1|many|TRBV5-1|TRBJ1-1
TGCGCCAGCAGCTTGGCAGCCGGGACAGGGGGCACCGAAGCTTTCTTT
CASSLAAGTGGTEAFF
>TRBD2|many|TRBV5-1|TRBJ2-3
TGCGCCAGCAGCTTGGCTGGGCTAGCGGTTCAGGGAACGCAGTATTTT
CASSLAGLAVQGTQYF
>NA|many|TRBV27|TRBJ2-7
TGTGCCAGCAGTTTAATCGGGGCTCCTTCTCACGAGCAGTACTTC
CASSLIGAPSHEQYF
>TRBD2|many|TRBV5-1|TRBJ2-1
TGCGCCAGCAGCTTCCTAGCGGGGCACTACAATGAGCAGTTCTTC
CASSFLAGHYNEQFF
>NA|many|TRBV10-3|TRBJ1-2
TGTGCCATCAGTGACTTGGGGGAGGAAGATGGCTACACCTTC
CAISDLGEEDGYTF
>NA|many|TRBV5-6|TRBJ2-6
TGTGCCAGCAGCAGGTTACTTTCCTCTGGGGCCAACGTCCTGACTTTC
CASSRLLSSGANVLTF
>NA|few|TRBV7-8|TRBJ1-6
TGTGCCAGCAGCCAGCAGGGATTCGATTCACCCCTCCACTTT
CASSQQGFDSPLHF
>NA|many|TRBV5-1|TRBJ1-3
TGCGCCAGCAGCTCAACAGGAGGGCTTTCTGGAAACACCATATATTTT
CASSSTGGLSGNTIYF
>NA|many|TRBV20-1|TRBJ2-7
TGCAGTGCCCAAGGGTCCCTCTCCTACGAGCAGTACTTC
CSAQGSLSYEQYF
>NA|many|TRBV5-1|TRBJ1-3
TGCGCCAGCAGCTTGGAGGCAGGGTTAATTGGAAACACCATATATTTT
CASSLEAGLIGNTIYF
>TRBD2|many|TRBV6-5|TRBJ2-5
TGTGCCAGCAGTGAGACCATTAGCGGGGTAGAGACCCAGTACTTC
CASSETISGVETQYF
>NA|medium-sized|TRBV20-1|TRBJ2-1
TGCAGTGCTAACGTTCCGGACATCAGCTCCTACAATGAGCAGTTCTTC
CSANVPDISSYNEQFF
>TRBD1|many|TRBV28|TRBJ2-7
TGTGCCAGCAGTTTAACAGGGGGCCGGACCTCCTACGAGCAGTACTTC
CASSLTGGRTSYEQYF
>TRBD2|many|TRBV5-1|TRBJ2-1
TGCGCCAGCAGCCCCGACCGCAGGACTAGCGGGAGGATATCCTACAATGAGCAGTTCTTC
CASSPDRRTSGRISYNEQFF
>TRBD2|many|TRBV5-6|TRBJ2-3
TGTGCCAGCAGCCATAGCGGGAGGGCCGCAGATACGCAGTATTTT
CASSHSGRAADTQYF
>TRBD1|many|TRBV10-3|TRBJ1-1
TGTGCCATCAGTGGGGTACAGGGGGCAGGAAAGACTTTCTTT
CAISGVQGAGKTFF
>NA|many|TRBV5-5|TRBJ2-2
TGTGCCAGCAACGGACAAACTCACGCGAACACCGGGGAGCTGTTTTTT
CASNGQTHANTGELFF
>NA|many|TRBV19|TRBJ2-1
TGTGCCACCAGTATTGGGGATGGGCCCTACAATGAGCAGTTCTTC
CATSIGDGPYNEQFF
>NA|many|TRBV19|TRBJ2-3
TGTGCCAGTAGTTCGGGAATTATGGCGGCAGATACGCAGTATTTT
CASSSGIMAADTQYF
>TRBD2|many|TRBV7-7|TRBJ2-5
TGTGCTAGCAGCCAAGGACTAGCGGGATCCCAAGAGACCCAGTACTTC
CASSQGLAGSQETQYF
>NA|many|TRBV7-6|TRBJ2-5
TGTGCCAGCAGCACTAACCCCCGGAAGGGGGAAGAGACCCAGTACTTC
CASSTNPRKGEETQYF
>NA|many|TRBV25-1|TRBJ1-2
TGTGCCAGCAGTGAATTTGAGGATTCCTATGGCTACACCTTC
CASSEFEDSYGYTF
>NA|many|TRBV28|TRBJ2-5
TGTGCCAGCAGTTTATCCCACCAAGAGACCCAGTACTTC
CASSLSHQETQYF
>TRBD1|many|TRBV30|TRBJ1-3
TGTGCCTGGAGTGCCGACAGGGGATCTGGAAACACCATATATTTT
CAWSADRGSGNTIYF
>NA|many|TRBV3-1|TRBJ2-2
TGTGCCAGCAGTCGGTTCACAAACACCGGGGAGCTGTTTTTT
CASSRFTNTGELFF
>TRBD1|many|TRBV5-1|TRBJ2-3
TGCGCCAGCAGGAACGGGACAGGGGGAGTTACGCAGTATTTT
CASRNGTGGVTQYF
>NA|many|TRBV5-1|TRBJ2-5
TGCGCCAGCAGCTTGCGCCAAGCAGGGCCAGAGACCCAGTACTTC
CASSLRQAGPETQYF
>NA|many|TRBV20-1|TRBJ1-6
TGCAGTGCCCCCCGGGACCCTCTCTATTCAAATTCACCCCTCCACTTT
CSAPRDPLYSNSPLHF
>NA|NA|TRBV27|TRBJ2-4
TGTGCCAGCAGTCCCCGCCGACAGGACCCAGCCAAAAACATTCAGTACTTC
CASSPRRQDPAKNIQYF
>TRBD2|many|TRBV20-1|TRBJ2-2
TGCAGTGCTACCATTAGCGGGGGGTACGGGGAGCTGTTTTTT
CSATISGGYGELFF
>TRBD1|many|TRBV5-1|TRBJ2-6
TGCGCCAGCAGCTTAATGACAGGGGGCTCTGGGGCCAACGTCCTGACTTTC
CASSLMTGGSGANVLTF
>TRBD1|few|TRBV27|TRBJ2-5
TGTGCCAGCAGTCAATACAGGGGTCAAGAGACCCAGTACTTC
CASSQYRGQETQYF
>TRBD1|many|TRBV20-1|TRBJ1-2
TGCAGTGCTTCCAAATTTACAGGGGGCGGGAGCTATGGCTACACCTTC
CSASKFTGGGSYGYTF
>TRBD2|many|TRBV20-1|TRBJ2-1
TGCAGTGCTAGGGGGCAGCGGGACTACAATGAGCAGTTCTTC
CSARGQRDYNEQFF
>TRBD2|many|TRBV12-3/TRBV12-4|TRBJ2-2
TGTGCCAGCAGTTTGACTAGCGGGGTCCCCGGGGAGCTGTTTTTT
CASSLTSGVPGELFF
>TRBD2|many|TRBV20-1|TRBJ2-7
TGCAGTGCTCATAGCGGGAGGGCCTCCTACGAGCAGTACTTC
CSAHSGRASYEQYF
>TRBD1|many|TRBV5-1|TRBJ2-5
TGCGCCAGCAGCTTCGGGACAGGGAAAGAGACCCAGTACTTC
CASSFGTGKETQYF
>NA|many|TRBV2|TRBJ1-5
TGTGCCAGCAGTCACGGGACCTCTAGCAATCAGCCCCAGCATTTT
CASSHGTSSNQPQHF
>TRBD2|many|TRBV10-3|TRBJ2-2
TGTGCCATCAGTGAGGTTAGCGGGAGCCCCGGGGAGCTGTTTTTT
CAISEVSGSPGELFF
>NA|many|TRBV12-3/TRBV12-4|TRBJ1-6
TGTGCCAGCAGTTCATCCACCCGGAGGGGCGGTAATTCACCCCTCCACTTT
CASSSSTRRGGNSPLHF
>TRBD2|many|TRBV10-3|TRBJ2-3
TGTGCCATCAGTGTGACTAGCGGAAAACTAGATACGCAGTATTTT
CAISVTSGKLDTQYF
>NA|many|TRBV20-1|TRBJ1-2
TGCAGTGCTACCGGGGAGGGGGATGGCTACACCTTC
CSATGEGDGYTF
>NA|many|TRBV7-2|TRBJ1-1
TGTGCCAGCAGCCCCGGACGGACGAACACTGAAGCTTTCTTT
CASSPGRTNTEAFF
>NA|many|TRBV5-1|TRBJ1-1
TGCGCCAGCAGCTTCGGGGGCGGGAACACTGAAGCTTTCTTT
CASSFGGGNTEAFF
>NA|many|TRBV5-1|TRBJ2-5
TGCGCCAGCAGTGACGGGTTTCGAGAGACCCAGTACTTC
CASSDGFRETQYF